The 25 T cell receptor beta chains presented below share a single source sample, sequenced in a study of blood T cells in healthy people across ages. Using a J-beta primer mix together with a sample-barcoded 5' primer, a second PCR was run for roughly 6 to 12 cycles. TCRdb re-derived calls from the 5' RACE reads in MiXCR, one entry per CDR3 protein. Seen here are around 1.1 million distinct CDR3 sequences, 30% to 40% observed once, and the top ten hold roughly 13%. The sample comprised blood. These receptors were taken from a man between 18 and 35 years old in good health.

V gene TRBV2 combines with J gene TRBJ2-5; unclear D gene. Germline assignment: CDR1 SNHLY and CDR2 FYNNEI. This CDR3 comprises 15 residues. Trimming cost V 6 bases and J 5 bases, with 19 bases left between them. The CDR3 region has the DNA TGTGCCAGCAGCGGAGAACGGTCTGATACGGAGACCCAGTACTTC. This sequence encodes CASSGERSDTETQYF.

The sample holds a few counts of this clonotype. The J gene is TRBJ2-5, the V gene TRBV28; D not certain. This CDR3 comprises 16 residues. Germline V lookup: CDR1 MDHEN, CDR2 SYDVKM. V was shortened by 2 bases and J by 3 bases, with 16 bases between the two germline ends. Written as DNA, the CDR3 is TGTGCCAGCAGTTTAGGTTCGACCCTAGTGGAAGAGACCCAGTACTTC. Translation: CASSLGSTLVEETQYF.

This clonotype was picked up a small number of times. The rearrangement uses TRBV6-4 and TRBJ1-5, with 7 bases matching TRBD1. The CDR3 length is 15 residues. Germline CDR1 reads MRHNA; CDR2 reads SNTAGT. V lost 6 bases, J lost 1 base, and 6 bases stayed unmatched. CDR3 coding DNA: TGTGCCAGCAGACCGACAGGGAGGAGCAATCAGCCCCAGCATTTT. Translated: CASRPTGRSNQPQHF.

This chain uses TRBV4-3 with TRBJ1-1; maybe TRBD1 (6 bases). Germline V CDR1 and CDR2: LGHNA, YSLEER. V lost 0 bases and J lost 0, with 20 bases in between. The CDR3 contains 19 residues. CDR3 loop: CASSQDRWGARGVNTEAFF. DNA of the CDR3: TGCGCCAGCAGCCAAGATCGGTGGGGGGCGCGGGGCGTGAACACTGAAGCTTTCTTT.

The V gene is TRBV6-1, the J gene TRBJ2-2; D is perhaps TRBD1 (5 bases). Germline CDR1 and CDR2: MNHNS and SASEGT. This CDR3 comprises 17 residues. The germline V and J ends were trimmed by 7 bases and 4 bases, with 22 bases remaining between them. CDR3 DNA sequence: TGTGCCAGCATCGCGTCCTACCGGCAGGGTGGCACCGGGGAGCTGTTTTTT. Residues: CASIASYRQGGTGELFF.

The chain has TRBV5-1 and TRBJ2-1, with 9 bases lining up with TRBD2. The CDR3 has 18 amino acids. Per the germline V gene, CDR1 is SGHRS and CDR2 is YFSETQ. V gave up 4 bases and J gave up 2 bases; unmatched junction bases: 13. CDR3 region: CASSVWYGSGGTYNEQFF. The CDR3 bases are TGCGCCAGCAGCGTCTGGTATGGTAGCGGGGGAACCTACAATGAGCAGTTCTTC.

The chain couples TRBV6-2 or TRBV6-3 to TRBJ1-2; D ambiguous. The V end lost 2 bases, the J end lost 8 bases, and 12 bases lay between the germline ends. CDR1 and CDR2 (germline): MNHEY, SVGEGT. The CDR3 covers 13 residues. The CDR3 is CASSYGHGRGYTF. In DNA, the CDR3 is TGTGCCAGCAGTTACGGGCACGGCCGAGGCTACACCTTC.

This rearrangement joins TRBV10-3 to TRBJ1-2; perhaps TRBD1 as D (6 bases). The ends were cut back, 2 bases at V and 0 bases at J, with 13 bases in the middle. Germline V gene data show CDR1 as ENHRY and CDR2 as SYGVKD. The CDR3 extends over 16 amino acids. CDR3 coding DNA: TGTGCCATCAGTGAGGGGGAGGACAGACCTAACTATGGCTACACCTTC. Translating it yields CAISEGEDRPNYGYTF.

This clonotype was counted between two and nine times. CDR3 coding DNA: TGTGCCATCAGTGAGTCGAATAAGGGCTACGAGCAGTACTTC. Protein sequence: CAISESNKGYEQYF. This rearrangement joins TRBV10-3 to TRBJ2-7; D is uncertain. The CDR3 sequence is 14 residues long. Trimming left V 0 bases short and J 3 bases short, with 9 bases between. Looked up from germline, CDR1 is ENHRY and CDR2 is SYGVKD.

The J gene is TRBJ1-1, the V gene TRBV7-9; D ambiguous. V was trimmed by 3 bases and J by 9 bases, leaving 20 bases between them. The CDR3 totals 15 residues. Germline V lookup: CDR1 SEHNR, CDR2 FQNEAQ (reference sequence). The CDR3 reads CASSFPPRRQPQAFF. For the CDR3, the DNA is TGTGCCAGCAGCTTTCCCCCTAGGAGGCAGCCCCAAGCTTTCTTT.

The DNA of the CDR3 is TGCGCCAGGAGGAGTGGAGACAGGGGTAGCAATCAGCCCCAGCATTTT. It specifies CARRSGDRGSNQPQHF. The chain is built from TRBV5-1 and TRBJ1-5; 8 bases align to TRBD1. Germline values: CDR1 SGHRS, CDR2 YFSETQ. After removal of 8 bases from V and 0 bases from J, the junction contained 10 bases not matched to a gene. This CDR3 comprises 16 residues.

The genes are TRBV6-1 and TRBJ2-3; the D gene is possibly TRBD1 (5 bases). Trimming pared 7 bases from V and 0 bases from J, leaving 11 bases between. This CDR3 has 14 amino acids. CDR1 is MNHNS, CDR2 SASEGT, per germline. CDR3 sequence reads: CASTKTASTDTQYF. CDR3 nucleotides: TGTGCCAGCACTAAGACAGCTAGCACAGATACGCAGTATTTT.

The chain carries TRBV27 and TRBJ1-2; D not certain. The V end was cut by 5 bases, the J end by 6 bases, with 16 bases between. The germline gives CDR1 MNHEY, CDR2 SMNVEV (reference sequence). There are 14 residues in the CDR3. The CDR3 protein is CASSPLGRTDGYTF. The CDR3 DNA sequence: TGTGCCAGCAGTCCCCTAGGGCGGACTGATGGCTACACCTTC.

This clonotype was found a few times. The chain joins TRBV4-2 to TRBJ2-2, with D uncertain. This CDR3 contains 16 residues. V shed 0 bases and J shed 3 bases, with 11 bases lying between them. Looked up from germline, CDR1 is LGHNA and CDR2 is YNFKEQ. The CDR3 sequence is CASSQDLPRDTGELFF. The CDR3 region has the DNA TGTGCCAGCAGCCAAGACCTCCCTCGGGACACCGGGGAGCTGTTTTTT.

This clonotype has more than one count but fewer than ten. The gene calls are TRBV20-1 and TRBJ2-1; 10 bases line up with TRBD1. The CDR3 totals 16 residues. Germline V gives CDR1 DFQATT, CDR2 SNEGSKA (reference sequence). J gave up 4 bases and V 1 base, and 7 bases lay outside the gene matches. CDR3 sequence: CSARVGTGEGYNEQFF. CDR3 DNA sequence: TGCAGTGCTAGAGTGGGGACAGGGGAGGGGTACAATGAGCAGTTCTTC.

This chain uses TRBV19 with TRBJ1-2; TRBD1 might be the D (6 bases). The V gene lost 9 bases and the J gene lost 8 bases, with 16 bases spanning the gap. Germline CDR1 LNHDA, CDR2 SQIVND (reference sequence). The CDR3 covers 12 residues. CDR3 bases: TGTGCCAGCAGACCGGGGGCTTGGGGCTACACCTTC. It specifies CASRPGAWGYTF. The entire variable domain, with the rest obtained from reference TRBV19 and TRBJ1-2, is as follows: DGGITQSPKYLFRKEGQNVTLSCEQNLNHDAMYWYRQDPGQGLRLIYYSQIVNDFQKGDIAEGYSVSREKKESFPLTVTSAQKNPTAFYLCASRPGAWGYTFGSGTRLTVV.

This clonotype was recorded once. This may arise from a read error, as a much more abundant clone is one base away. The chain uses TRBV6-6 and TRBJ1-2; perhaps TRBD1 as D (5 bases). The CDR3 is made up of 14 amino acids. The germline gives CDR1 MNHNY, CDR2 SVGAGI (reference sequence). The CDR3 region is CASSDSGGTYGYTF. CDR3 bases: TGTGCCAGCAGTGACTCAGGCGGGACCTATGGCTACACCTTC.

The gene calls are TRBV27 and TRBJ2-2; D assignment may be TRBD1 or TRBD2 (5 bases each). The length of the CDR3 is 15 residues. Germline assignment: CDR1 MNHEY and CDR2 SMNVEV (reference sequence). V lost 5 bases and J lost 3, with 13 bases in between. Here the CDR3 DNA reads TGTGCCAGCAGTCACTTGGGGGTTTACACCGGGGAGCTGTTTTTT. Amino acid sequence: CASSHLGVYTGELFF.

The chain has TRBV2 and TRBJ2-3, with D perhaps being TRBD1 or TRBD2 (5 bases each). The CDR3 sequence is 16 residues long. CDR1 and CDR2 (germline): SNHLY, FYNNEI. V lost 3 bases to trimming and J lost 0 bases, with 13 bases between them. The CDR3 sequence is CASSDGATSSTDTQYF. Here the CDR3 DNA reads TGTGCCAGCAGTGACGGGGCGACTTCTAGCACAGATACGCAGTATTTT.

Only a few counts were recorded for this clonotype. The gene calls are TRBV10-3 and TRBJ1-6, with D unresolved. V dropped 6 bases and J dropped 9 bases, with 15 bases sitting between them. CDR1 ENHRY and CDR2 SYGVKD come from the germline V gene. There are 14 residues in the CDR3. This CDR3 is CAIRADLGISPLHF. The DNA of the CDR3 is TGTGCCATCAGGGCGGATTTAGGAATTTCACCCCTCCACTTT.

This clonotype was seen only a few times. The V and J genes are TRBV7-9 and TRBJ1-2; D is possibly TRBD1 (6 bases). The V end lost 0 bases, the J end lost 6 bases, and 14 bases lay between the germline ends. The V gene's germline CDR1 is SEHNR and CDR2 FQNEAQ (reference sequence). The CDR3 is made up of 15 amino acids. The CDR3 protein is CASSLARNRVNGYTF. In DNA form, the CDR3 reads TGTGCCAGCAGCTTAGCTCGGAACAGGGTAAATGGCTACACCTTC.

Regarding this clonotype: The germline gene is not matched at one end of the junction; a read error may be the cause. The CDR3 sequence: CASRTENLPLHF. The CDR3 DNA sequence: TGTGCCAGCAGAACGGAAAATTTACCCCTCCACTTT. The V gene is TRBV11-2, the J gene TRBJ1-6; D remains ambiguous. CDR1 and CDR2 from the germline V gene are SGHAT and FQNNGV. The CDR3 is made up of 12 amino acids.

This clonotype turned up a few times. In nucleotides, the CDR3 is TGCAGTGCTAGAACCGGGACAGGGAATCCAGAGACCCAGTACTTC. It encodes CSARTGTGNPETQYF. V usage is TRBV20-1 and J usage is TRBJ2-5; 9 nucleotides align to TRBD1. The CDR3 has 15 residues. V gave up 2 bases and J gave up 4 bases; unmatched junction bases: 8. CDR1 is DFQATT and CDR2 is SNEGSKA in the germline V gene (reference sequence).

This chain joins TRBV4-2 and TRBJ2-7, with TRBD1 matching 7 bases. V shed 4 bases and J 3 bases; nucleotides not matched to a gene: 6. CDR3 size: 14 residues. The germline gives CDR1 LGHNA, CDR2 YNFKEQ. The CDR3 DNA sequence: TGTGCCAGCAGCCCGACAGGGCTCGACTACGAGCAGTACTTC. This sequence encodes CASSPTGLDYEQYF.

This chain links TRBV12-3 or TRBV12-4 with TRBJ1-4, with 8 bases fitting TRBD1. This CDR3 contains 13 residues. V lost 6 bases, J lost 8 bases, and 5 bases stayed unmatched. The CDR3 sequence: CASRTGGREKLFF. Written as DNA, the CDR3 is TGTGCCAGCAGAACAGGGGGAAGGGAAAAACTGTTTTTT.